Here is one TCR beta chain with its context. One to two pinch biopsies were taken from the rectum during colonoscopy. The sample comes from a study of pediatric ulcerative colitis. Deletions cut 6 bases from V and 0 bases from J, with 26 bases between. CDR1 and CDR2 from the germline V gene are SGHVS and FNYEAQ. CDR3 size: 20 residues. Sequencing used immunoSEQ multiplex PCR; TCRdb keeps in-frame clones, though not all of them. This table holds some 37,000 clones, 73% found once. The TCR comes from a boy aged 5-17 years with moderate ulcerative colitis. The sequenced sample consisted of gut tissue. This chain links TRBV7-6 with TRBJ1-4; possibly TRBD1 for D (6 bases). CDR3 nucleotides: TGTGCCAGCAGTTACGACAGGCGGGGACGATCTTCGGCAACTAATGAAAAACTGTTTTTT. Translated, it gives CASSYDRRGRSSATNEKLFF.